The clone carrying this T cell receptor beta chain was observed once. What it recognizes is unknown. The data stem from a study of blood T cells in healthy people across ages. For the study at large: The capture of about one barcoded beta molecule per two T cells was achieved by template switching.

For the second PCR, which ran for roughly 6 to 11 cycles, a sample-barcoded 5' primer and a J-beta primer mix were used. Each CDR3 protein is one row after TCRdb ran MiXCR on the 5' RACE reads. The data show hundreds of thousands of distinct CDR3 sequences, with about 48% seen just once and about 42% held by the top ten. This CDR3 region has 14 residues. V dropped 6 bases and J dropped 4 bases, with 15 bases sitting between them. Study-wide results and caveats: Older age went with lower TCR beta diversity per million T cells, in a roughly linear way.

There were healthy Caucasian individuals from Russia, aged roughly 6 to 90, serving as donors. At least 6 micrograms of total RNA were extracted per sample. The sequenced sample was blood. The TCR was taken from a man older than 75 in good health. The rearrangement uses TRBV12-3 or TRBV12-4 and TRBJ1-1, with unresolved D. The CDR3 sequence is CASRAKTALTEAFF. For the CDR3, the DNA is TGTGCCAGCAGAGCAAAGACGGCACTCACTGAAGCTTTCTTT.